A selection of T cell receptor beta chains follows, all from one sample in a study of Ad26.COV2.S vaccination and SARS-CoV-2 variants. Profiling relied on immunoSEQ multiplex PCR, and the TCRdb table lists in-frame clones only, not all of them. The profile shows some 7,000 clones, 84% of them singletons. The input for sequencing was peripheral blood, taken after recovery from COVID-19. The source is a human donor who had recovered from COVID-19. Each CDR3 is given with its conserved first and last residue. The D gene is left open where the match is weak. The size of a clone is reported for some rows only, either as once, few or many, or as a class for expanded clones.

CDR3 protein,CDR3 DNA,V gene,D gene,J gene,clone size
CASSLALGVAGGREQFF,TGTGCCAGCAGCTTAGCGCTCGGAGTCGCGGGAGGGCGTGAGCAGTTCTTC,TRBV7-9,TRBD2,TRBJ2-1,NA
CAISAGVGSNQPQHF,TGTGCCATCAGTGCAGGGGTGGGCAGCAATCAGCCCCAGCATTTT,TRBV10-3,NA,TRBJ1-5,NA
CASSLALGRSEQYF,TGTGCCAGCAGCTTAGCTCTGGGACGGTCCGAGCAGTACTTC,TRBV7-2,NA,TRBJ2-7,NA
CASTLGLGSYEQYF,TGTGCCAGCACCCTGGGACTAGGCTCCTACGAGCAGTACTTC,TRBV7-6,TRBD2,TRBJ2-7,NA
CASSLPGSNTEAFF,TGTGCCAGCAGCTTACCAGGGTCGAACACTGAAGCTTTCTTT,TRBV5-4,NA,TRBJ1-1,NA
CASRDRLGSSYEQYF,TGTGCCAGCAGGGATCGACTGGGGAGCTCCTACGAGCAGTACTTC,TRBV2,NA,TRBJ2-7,NA
CASSSTLNTEAFF,TGTGCCAGCAGCTCGACACTGAACACTGAAGCTTTCTTT,TRBV7-9,NA,TRBJ1-1,NA
CASKVSGSTGELFF,TGTGCCAGTAAAGTCAGCGGGAGTACCGGGGAGCTGTTTTTT,TRBV6-5,TRBD2,TRBJ2-2,once
CASGLNVLAGAADTQYF,TGTGCTAGTGGTTTGAACGTTTTAGCGGGGGCGGCAGATACGCAGTATTTT,TRBV12-5,TRBD2,TRBJ2-3,NA
CASSYSTTGSYGYTF,TGTGCCAGCAGTTACTCTACGACAGGATCTTATGGCTACACCTTC,TRBV6-5,NA,TRBJ1-2,NA